This TCR beta chain was recorded in a study of cytomegalovirus exposure and HLA in healthy donors. Trimming cost V 3 bases and J 0 bases, with 9 bases left between them. CDR3 size: 15 residues. Germline CDR1 is KGHSH and CDR2 is LQKENI. Donors had nominal health at sampling but likely had unrecorded immune exposures. The PCR used 60 Vbeta and 13 Jbeta primers. The protocol was immunoSEQ multiplex PCR, while the TCRdb copy is restricted to in-frame clones and leaves out a portion. The repertoire includes over 150,000 clones, around 80% of them detected once, and 3.5% to 4.5% sits in the top ten. Regarding this clone: Its antigen is undetermined. Other DNA sequences within the sample encode an identical CDR3.

Study-level results: Prior analysis indicated that the majority of TCR beta V segments exhibited productivity approximately 87% or approximately 30% of the time. The analysis excluded some indistinguishable V segments, including TRBV6-2 and TRBV6-3.

The chain has TRBV18 and TRBJ1-5, with D hard to call. Sequences were obtained from PBMCs. This sequence was found in a woman aged 55-69 years in good health and CMV-seropositive. In nucleotides, the CDR3 is TGTGCCAGCTCACCCCGAGCGGGTAGCAATCAGCCCCAGCATTTT. Translation gives CASSPRAGSNQPQHF.